This record concerns one TCR beta chain sequence. The Seattle site enrolled patients during active infection and followed them longitudinally. Germline V gives CDR1 MNHEY, CDR2 SVGAGI. The CDR3 consists of 13 residues. The ends were cut back, 10 bases at V and 8 bases at J, with 15 bases in the middle. The sample belongs to a study of blood T cell repertoires in COVID-19. About the research overall: The samples span acute and convalescent COVID-19 from the United States, Italy and Spain.

TCRdb's table, derived via immunoSEQ multiplex PCR, lists solely in-frame clones and lacks some. The sample shows 200,000 to 250,000 clones, about nine tenths of them seen only once. The V call is TRBV6-5, the J call TRBJ1-6, with D possibly being TRBD1 (6 bases). This TCR was recovered from a man aged 30 to 39 with COVID-19, enrolled during active disease. The sample was peripheral blood. CDR3 sequence reads: CATGLGTHSPLHF. CDR3 bases: TGTGCCACCGGTCTCGGGACACATTCACCCCTCCACTTT.